The TCR beta chain described here comes from a study of Ad26.COV2.S vaccination and SARS-CoV-2 variants. Sequenced by immunoSEQ multiplex PCR; TCRdb stores in-frame clones only, minus some. The repertoire holds around 300,000 clones, with approximately 87% as singletons. Per the germline V gene, CDR1 is SGHNT and CDR2 is YYREEE (reference sequence). V was pared by 4 bases and J by 7 bases, with 11 bases between. This CDR3 is 12 amino acids long. Treatment given: some 19 received Ad26.COV2.S at low or high dose, single or two shots; roughly five received placebo; per-sample allocation not given. On day 63 after the first injection, vaccine and placebo recipients gave samples.

V is TRBV5-4 and J is TRBJ1-1; tentative D call: TRBD1 (5 bases). Sequenced material: peripheral blood, taken in a trial of Ad26.COV2.S vaccine versus placebo. The receptor's source is a person aged 18-60 years who received the Ad26.COV2.S COVID-19 vaccine or a placebo. Here the CDR3 reads CASSPTAHEAFF. As DNA, the CDR3 is TGTGCCAGCAGCCCGACAGCTCATGAAGCTTTCTTT.